This T cell receptor (beta chain) appears in the sequencing data of a study of identical twins. This clonotype was counted at least ten times. What it binds is unknown. Study observations and caveats: Fewer insertions were carried by abundant cord blood beta clonotypes, but none was seen in memory repertoires. Findings depended on cross-sectional statistics rather than tracking the same donors.

Germline V lookup: CDR1 ENHRY, CDR2 SYGVKD. Trimming shortened V by 8 bases and J by 6 bases, and 14 bases separated the two germline ends. The CDR3 has 13 amino acids. Carrying unique molecular identifiers, the cDNA also gained a universal primer site through template switching. TCRdb passed the 5' RACE reads through MiXCR, listing each CDR3 protein once. Among about 690,000 distinct CDR3 sequences listed, 5.5% to 7.5% were seen once. The sequence derives from a man aged 18 to 29 in good health. Input material: naive T cells sorted from blood. The chain couples TRBV10-3 to TRBJ1-5; maybe TRBD1 (6 bases). CDR3 loop: CAIDQGGGQPQHF. The DNA for the CDR3 is TGTGCCATCGATCAGGGAGGGGGTCAGCCCCAGCATTTT.